This T cell receptor beta chain is drawn from a study of blood T cell repertoires in COVID-19 (dated by TCRdb to the early 2020s). Some background on the complete study: Samples from collaborators originated in the United States, Italy and Spain and spanned both the acute and convalescent phases of COVID-19. The dataset comprised deeply sampled blood TCRbeta repertoires from subjects exposed to, actively infected with, or recovered from COVID-19. The sample metadata nearly always contained a de-identified subject ID, COVID-19 status, age in years and sex. Where available, HLA class I and class II types were obtained from metadata supplied by the sample provider rather than from assay-based typing. The prospective study material was composed of cDNA or gDNA derived from T cells, B-cell-depleted T cells, or PBMCs. The repertoires were released in a freely available public database intended as a resource for research on the immune response to SARS-CoV-2. Samples came from the ongoing ImmuneRACE study (first 160 participants) plus 1,254 subjects from 6 global collaborators. What the work shows at the level of the full study, not this receptor alone: The quantity of clinical and demographic metadata differed by source and by participant and was supplied without curation.

In the germline V gene, CDR1 corresponds to KGHSH and CDR2 to LQKENI. The CDR3 has 16 amino acids, counting the end cysteine and phenylalanine. CDR3 DNA is the only sequence kept; it has 48 bases, read in frame from the first base. Relative to germline, V is 4 bases shorter and J is 0 bases shorter, with 13 bases between their ends. TCRbeta CDR3 regions were amplified from genomic DNA by means of the immunoSEQ Assay, a bias-controlled multiplex PCR. The authors processed their data as follows. Nucleated cell counts per sample were estimated from amplification of reference gene primers within the assay. To quantify the absolute abundance of each unique TCRbeta CDR3 rearrangement, sequence reads were collapsed and filtered. Productive Simpson clonality was computed per sample as the square root of Simpson's diversity index over productive rearrangements. Sourced from immuneACCESS, this table was stored by TCRdb with only in-frame sequences that have V and J called. A share of the clones is absent; for the studies checked, an unresolved V gene accounts for under half, and the remainder has no known explanation. The V and J calls and clone size were taken over from that table, and D and trimming were inferred from the DNA. In this sample the table shows under 250,000 clones, roughly 91% of which occur a single time. The ten largest clones capture over 0.65% of the sample.

About this clone: Its specific antigen is unknown. No base quality values were provided; no much bigger clone lies one nucleotide off.

At one collaborating source in Seattle, patients were enrolled during active infection and were followed longitudinally through the course of disease. Each collaborating institution followed its own protocols to collect whole blood in K2EDTA tubes. For TCRbeta analysis, collaborator samples were shipped as frozen whole blood, as isolated PBMCs, or as DNA extracted from either sample type. The sequencing input was peripheral blood. The chain links TRBV18 with TRBJ1-3; TRBD1 is perhaps the D gene, given 6 matching bases. The receptor was derived from a man aged 25-45 years with COVID-19, enrolled during active disease. The CDR3 region: CASSLNRENSGNTIYF. The nucleotides read TGTGCCAGCTCACTGAACAGGGAGAACTCTGGAAACACCATATATTTT.